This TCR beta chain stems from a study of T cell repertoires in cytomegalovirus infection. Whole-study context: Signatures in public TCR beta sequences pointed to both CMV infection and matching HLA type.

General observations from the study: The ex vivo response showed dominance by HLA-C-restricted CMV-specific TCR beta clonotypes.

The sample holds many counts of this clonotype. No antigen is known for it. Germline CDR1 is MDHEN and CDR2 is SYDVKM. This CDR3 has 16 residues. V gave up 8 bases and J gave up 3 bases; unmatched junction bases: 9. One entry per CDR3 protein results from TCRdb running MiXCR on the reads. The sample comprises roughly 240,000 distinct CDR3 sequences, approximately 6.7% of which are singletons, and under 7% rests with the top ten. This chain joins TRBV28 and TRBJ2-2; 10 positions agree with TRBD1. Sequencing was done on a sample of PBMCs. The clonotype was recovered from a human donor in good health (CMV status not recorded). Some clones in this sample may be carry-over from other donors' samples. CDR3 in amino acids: CASLGHGTGDTGELFF. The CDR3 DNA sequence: TGTGCCAGCCTCGGCCACGGGACAGGGGACACCGGGGAGCTGTTTTTT.